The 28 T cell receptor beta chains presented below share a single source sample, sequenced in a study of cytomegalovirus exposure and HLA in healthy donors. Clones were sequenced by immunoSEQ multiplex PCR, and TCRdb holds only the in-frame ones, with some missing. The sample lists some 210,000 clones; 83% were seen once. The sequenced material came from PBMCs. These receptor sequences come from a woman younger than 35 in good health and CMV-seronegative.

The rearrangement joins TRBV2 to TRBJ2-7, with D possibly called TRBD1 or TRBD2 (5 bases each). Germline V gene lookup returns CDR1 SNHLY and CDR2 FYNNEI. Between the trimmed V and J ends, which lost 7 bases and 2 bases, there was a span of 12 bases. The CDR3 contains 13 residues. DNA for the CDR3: TGTGCCAGCACCGGGACGGAGACCTACGAGCAGTACTTC. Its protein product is CASTGTETYEQYF.

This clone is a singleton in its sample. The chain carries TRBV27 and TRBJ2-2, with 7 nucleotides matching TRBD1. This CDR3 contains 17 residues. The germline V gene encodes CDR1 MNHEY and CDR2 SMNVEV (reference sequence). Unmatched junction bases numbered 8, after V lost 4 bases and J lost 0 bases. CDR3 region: CASSYWGTVSNTGELFF. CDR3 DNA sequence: TGTGCCAGCAGTTATTGGGGGACAGTCTCGAACACCGGGGAGCTGTTTTTT.

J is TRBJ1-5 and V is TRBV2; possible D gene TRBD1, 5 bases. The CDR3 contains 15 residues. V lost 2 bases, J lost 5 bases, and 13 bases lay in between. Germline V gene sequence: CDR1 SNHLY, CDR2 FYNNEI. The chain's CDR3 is CASSENRLVYQPQHF. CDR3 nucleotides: TGTGCCAGCAGTGAAAACAGGCTAGTGTATCAGCCCCAGCATTTT.

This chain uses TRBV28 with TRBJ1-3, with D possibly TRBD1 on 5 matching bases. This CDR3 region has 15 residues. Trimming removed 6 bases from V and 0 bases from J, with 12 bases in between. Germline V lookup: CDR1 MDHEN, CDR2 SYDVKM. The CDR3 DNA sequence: TGTGCCAGCAGCCCCCCGCAGGGCTCTGGAAACACCATATATTTT. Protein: CASSPPQGSGNTIYF. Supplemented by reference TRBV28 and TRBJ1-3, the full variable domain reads DVKVTQSSRYLVKRTGEKVFLECVQDMDHENMFWYRQDPGLGLRLIYFSYDVKMKEKGDIPEGYSVSREKKERFSLILESASTNQTSMYLCASSPPQGSGNTIYFGEGSWLTVV.

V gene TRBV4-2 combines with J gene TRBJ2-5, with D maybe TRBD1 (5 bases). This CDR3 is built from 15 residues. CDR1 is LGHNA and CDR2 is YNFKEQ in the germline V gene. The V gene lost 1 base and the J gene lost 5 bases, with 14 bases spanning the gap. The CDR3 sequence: CASSQGPGMGETQYF. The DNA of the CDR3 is TGTGCCAGCAGCCAAGGCCCAGGGATGGGGGAGACCCAGTACTTC.

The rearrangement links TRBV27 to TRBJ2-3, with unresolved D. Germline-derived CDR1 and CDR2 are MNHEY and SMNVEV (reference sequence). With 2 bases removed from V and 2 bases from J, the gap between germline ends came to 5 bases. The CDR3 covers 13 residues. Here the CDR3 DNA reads TGTGCCAGCAGTTTAAAACCCACAGATACGCAGTATTTT. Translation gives CASSLKPTDTQYF.

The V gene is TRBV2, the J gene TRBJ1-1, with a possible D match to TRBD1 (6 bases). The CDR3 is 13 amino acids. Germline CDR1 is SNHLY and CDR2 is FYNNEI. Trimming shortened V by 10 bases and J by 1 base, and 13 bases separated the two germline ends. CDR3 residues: CATDTGRNTEAFF. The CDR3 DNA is TGTGCCACCGATACAGGGAGGAACACTGAAGCTTTCTTT.

The CDR3 spells CAWSPRVNTEAFF. The CDR3 DNA is TGTGCCTGGAGCCCACGGGTGAACACTGAAGCTTTCTTT. The chain is built from TRBV30 and TRBJ1-1; no clear D. Germline lookup yields CDR1 GTSNPN and CDR2 SVGIG (reference sequence). The CDR3 spans 13 residues. Trimming shortened V by 3 bases and J by 0 bases, and 8 bases separated the two germline ends.

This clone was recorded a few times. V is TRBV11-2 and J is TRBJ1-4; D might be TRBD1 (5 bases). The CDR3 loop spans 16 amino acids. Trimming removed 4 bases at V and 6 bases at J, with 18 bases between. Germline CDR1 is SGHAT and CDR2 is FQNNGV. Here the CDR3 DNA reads TGTGCCAGCAGCTGGGATACAGGTCGATGGGATGAAAAACTGTTTTTT. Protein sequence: CASSWDTGRWDEKLFF.

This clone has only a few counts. The CDR3 DNA reads TGTGCCAGCAGCCTAGAGAGACAAGAGACCCAGTACTTC. It encodes CASSLERQETQYF. This chain links TRBV7-3 with TRBJ2-5; no definite D call. The V gene's germline CDR1 is SGHTA and CDR2 FQGTGA. The V end was cut by 5 bases, the J end by 2 bases, with 9 bases between. The CDR3 has 13 residues.

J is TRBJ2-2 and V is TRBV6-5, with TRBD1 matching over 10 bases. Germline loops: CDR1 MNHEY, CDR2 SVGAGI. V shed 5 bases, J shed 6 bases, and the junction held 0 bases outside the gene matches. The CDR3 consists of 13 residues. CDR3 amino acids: CASSGQGAGELFF. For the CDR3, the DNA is TGTGCCAGCAGTGGACAGGGGGCCGGGGAGCTGTTTTTT.

CDR3 sequence (DNA): TGTGCCAGCAGCAGGACTAGCGGGAGGAGTACCGGGGAGCTGTTTTTT. This codes for CASSRTSGRSTGELFF. This chain joins TRBV7-6 and TRBJ2-2, with 14 bases that match TRBD2. Germline assignment: CDR1 SGHVS and CDR2 FNYEAQ. The trim removed 5 bases at V and 5 bases at J, leaving 4 bases unmatched. CDR3 length: 16 amino acids.

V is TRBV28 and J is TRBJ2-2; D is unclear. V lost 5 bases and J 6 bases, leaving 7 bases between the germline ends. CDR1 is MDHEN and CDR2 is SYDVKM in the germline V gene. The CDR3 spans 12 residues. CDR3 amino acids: CASSPTAGELFF. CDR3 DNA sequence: TGTGCCAGCAGTCCGACGGCCGGGGAGCTGTTTTTT.

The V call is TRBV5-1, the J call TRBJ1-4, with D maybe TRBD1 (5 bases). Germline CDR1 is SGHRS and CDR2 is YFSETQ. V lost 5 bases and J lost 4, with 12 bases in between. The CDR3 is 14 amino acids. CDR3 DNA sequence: TGCGCCAGCAGGGAGGGACGGATTAATGAAAAACTGTTTTTT. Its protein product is CASREGRINEKLFF.

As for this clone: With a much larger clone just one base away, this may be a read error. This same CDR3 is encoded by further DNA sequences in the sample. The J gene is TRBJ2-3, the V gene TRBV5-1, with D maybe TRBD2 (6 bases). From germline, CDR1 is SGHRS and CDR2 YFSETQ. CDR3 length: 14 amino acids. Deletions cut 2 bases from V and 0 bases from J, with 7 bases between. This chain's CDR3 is CASSLGTSTDTQYF. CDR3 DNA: TGCGCCAGCAGCTTAGGGACTAGCACAGATACGCAGTATTTT.

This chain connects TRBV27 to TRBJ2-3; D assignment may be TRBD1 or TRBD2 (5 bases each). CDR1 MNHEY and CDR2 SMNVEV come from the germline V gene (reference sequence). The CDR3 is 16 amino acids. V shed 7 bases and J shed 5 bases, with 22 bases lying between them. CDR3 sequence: CASTLSPGPSLDTQYF. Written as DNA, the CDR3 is TGTGCCAGCACCCTGAGTCCGGGACCATCTTTAGATACGCAGTATTTT.

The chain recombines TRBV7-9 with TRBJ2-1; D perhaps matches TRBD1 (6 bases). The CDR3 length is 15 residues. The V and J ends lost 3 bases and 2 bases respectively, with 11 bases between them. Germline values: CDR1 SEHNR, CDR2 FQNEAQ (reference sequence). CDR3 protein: CASSFGTPPYNEQFF. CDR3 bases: TGTGCCAGCAGCTTTGGGACACCCCCCTACAATGAGCAGTTCTTC.

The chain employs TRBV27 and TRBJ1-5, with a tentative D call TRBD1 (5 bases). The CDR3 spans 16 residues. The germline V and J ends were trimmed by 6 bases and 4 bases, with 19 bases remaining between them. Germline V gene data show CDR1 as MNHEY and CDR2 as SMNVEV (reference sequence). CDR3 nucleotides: TGTGCCAGCAGACGGGCATCAGGTGGGGGAAATCAGCCCCAGCATTTT. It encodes CASRRASGGGNQPQHF.

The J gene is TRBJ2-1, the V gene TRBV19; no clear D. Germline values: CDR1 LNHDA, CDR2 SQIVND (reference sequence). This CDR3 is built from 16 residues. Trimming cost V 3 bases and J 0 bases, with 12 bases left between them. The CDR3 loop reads CASSMPGYPSYNEQFF. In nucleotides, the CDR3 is TGTGCCAGTAGTATGCCCGGCTACCCCTCCTACAATGAGCAGTTCTTC. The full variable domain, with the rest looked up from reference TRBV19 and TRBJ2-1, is DGGITQSPKYLFRKEGQNVTLSCEQNLNHDAMYWYRQDPGQGLRLIYYSQIVNDFQKGDIAEGYSVSREKKESFPLTVTSAQKNPTAFYLCASSMPGYPSYNEQFFGPGTRLTVL.

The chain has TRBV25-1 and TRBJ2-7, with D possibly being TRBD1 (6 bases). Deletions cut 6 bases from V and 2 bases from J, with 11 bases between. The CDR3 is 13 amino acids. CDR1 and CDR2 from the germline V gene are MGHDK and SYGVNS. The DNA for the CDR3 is TGTGCCAGCAGGAACAGGGCCACCTACGAGCAGTACTTC. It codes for CASRNRATYEQYF.

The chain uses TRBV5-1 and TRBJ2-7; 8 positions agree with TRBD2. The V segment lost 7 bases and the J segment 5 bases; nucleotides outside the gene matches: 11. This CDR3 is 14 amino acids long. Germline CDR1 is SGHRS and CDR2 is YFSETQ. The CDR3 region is CASSGGAPSNEQYF. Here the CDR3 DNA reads TGCGCCAGCTCGGGGGGGGCACCCTCTAACGAGCAGTACTTC.

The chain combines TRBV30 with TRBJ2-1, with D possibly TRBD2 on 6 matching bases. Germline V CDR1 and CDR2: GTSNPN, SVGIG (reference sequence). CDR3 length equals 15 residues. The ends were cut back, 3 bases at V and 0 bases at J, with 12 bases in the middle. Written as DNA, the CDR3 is TGTGCCTGGAGAAGGAGGGCCAGCTCCTACAATGAGCAGTTCTTC. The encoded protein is CAWRRRASSYNEQFF.

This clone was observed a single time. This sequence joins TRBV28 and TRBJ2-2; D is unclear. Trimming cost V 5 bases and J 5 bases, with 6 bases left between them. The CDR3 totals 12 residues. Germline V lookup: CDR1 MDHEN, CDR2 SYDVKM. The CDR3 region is CASSIRTGELFF. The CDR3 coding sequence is TGTGCCAGCAGTATCCGAACCGGGGAGCTGTTTTTT.

The CDR3 coding sequence is TGCAGCGTTGAAGCCACCCTGGGGGATGAAGCTTTCTTT. This encodes CSVEATLGDEAFF. V gene TRBV29-1 combines with J gene TRBJ1-1; weak D call: TRBD1 (5 bases). The CDR3 runs 13 residues. V was shortened by 1 base and J by 7 bases, with 13 bases between the two germline ends. CDR1 and CDR2 (germline): SQVTM, ANQGSEA.

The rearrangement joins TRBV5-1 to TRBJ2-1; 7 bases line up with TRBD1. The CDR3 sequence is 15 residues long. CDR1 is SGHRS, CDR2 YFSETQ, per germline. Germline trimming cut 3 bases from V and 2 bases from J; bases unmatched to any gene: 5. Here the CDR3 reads CASSSRTGPYNEQFF. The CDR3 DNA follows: TGCGCCAGCAGCTCCCGGACAGGCCCCTACAATGAGCAGTTCTTC.

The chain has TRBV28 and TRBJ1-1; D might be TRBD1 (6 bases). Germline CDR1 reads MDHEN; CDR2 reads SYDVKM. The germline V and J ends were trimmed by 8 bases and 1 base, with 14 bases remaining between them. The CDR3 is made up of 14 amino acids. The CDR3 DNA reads TGTGCCAGCCCCCCCCGGGGGCGGAACACTGAAGCTTTCTTT. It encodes CASPPRGRNTEAFF.

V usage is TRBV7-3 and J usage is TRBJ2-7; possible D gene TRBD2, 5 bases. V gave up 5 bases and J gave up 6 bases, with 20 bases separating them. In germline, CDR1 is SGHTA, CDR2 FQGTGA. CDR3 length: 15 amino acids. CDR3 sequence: CASSPNLNRRGEQYF. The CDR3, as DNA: TGTGCCAGCAGCCCTAACCTCAACCGCCGGGGCGAGCAGTACTTC.

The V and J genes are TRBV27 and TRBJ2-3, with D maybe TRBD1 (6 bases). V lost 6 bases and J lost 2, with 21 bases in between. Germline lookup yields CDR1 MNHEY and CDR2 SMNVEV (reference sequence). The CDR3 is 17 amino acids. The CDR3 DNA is TGTGCCAGCAGCACTCGTTGGACAGAGAGGTACACAGATACGCAGTATTTT. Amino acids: CASSTRWTERYTDTQYF.